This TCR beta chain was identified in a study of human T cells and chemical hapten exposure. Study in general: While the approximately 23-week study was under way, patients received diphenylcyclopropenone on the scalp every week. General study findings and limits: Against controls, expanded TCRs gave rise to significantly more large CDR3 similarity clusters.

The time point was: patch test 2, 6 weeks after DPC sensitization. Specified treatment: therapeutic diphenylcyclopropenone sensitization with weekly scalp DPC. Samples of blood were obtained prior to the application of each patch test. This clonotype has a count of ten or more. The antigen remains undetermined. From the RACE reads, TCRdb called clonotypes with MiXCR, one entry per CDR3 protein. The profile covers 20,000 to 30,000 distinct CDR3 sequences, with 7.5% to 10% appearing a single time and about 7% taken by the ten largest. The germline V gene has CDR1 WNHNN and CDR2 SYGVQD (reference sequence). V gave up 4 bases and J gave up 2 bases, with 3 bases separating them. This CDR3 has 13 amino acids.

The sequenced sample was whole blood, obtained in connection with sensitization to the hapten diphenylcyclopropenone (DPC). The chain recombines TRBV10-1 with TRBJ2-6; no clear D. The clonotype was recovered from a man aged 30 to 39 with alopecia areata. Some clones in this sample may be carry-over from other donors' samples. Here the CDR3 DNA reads TGCGCCAGCAGTGCAGCTGGGGCCAACGTCCTGACTTTC. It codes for CASSAAGANVLTF.